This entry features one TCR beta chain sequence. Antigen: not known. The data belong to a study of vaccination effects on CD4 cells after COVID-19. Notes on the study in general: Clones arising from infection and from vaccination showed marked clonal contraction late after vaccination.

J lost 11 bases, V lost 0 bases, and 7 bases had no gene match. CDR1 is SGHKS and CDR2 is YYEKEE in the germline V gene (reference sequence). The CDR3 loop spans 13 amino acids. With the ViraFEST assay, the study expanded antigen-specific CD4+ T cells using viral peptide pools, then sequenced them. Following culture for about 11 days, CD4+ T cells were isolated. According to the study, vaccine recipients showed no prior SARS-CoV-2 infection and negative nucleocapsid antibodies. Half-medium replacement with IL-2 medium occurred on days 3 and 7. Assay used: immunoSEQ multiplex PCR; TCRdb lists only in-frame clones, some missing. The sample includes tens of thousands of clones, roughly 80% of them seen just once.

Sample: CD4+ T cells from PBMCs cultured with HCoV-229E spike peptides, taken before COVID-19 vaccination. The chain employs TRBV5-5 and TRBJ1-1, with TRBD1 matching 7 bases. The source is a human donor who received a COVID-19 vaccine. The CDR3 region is CASSLVGGTAAFF. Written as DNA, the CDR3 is TGTGCCAGCAGCTTGGTAGGGGGCACCGCGGCTTTCTTT.